This T cell receptor (beta chain) was retrieved from a study of blood T cell repertoires in COVID-19. The assay was immunoSEQ multiplex PCR, and TCRdb's table has in-frame clones only and misses some. The sample records more than 250,000 clones, over 70% being singletons. Germline V CDR1 and CDR2: MNHEY, SVGAGI. V was pared by 6 bases and J by 7 bases, with 10 bases of the junction left unmatched. This CDR3 has 14 amino acids. The TCR sequence derives from a human donor in a cohort sampled during active COVID-19. The V and J genes are TRBV6-5 and TRBJ2-7; TRBD2 matches 9 bases. The sample comprised peripheral blood. The CDR3 loop reads CASRREGTKREQYF. For the CDR3, the DNA is TGTGCCAGCAGGCGGGAGGGAACCAAACGGGAGCAGTACTTC.